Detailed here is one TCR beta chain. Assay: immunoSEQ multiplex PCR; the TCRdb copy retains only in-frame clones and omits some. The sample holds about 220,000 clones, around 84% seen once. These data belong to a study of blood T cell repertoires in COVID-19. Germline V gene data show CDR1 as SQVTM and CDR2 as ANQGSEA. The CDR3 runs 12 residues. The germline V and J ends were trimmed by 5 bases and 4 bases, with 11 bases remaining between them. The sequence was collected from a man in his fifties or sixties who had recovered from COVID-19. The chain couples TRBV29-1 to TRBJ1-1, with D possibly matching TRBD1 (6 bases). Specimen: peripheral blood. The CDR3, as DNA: TGCAGCGTTCTAACAGGGCGCACTGAAGCTTTCTTT. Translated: CSVLTGRTEAFF.